This T cell receptor beta chain was documented in a study of blood T cell repertoires in COVID-19. The CDR3 runs 15 residues. The V gene end was trimmed by 1 base and the J gene end by 0 bases; junction bases not matched to a gene: 0. Germline CDR1 reads SGHAT; CDR2 reads FQNNGV. This clone came up a few times. Method: immunoSEQ multiplex PCR; TCRdb's copy keeps in-frame clones and lacks some. The table records about 100,000 clones, roughly 88% of them present only once. The sequencing sample was made of peripheral blood. The chain combines TRBV11-2 with TRBJ2-7, with TRBD2 matching over 10 bases. The source of this sequence is a human donor in a cohort sampled during active COVID-19. The CDR3 loop reads CASSLGTSGSYEQYF. CDR3 coding DNA: TGTGCCAGCAGCTTAGGGACTAGCGGCTCCTACGAGCAGTACTTC.